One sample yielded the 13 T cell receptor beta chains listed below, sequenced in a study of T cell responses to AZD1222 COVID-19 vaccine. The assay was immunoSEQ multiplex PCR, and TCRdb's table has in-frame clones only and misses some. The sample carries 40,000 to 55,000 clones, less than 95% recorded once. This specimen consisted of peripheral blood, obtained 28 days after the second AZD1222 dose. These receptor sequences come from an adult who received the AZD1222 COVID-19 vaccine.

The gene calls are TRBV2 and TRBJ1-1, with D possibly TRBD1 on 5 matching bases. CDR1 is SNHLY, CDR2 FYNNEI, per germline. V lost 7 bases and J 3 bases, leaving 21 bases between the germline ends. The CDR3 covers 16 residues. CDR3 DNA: TGTGCCAGCATTCTCACCCCAGGTGTCAGGGACACTGAAGCTTTCTTT. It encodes CASILTPGVRDTEAFF. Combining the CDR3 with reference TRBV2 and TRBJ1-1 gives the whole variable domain EPEVTQTPSHQVTQMGQEVILRCVPISNHLYFYWYRQILGQKVEFLVSFYNNEISEKSEIFDDQFSVERPDGSNFTLKIRSTKLEDSAMYFCASILTPGVRDTEAFFGQGTRLTVV.

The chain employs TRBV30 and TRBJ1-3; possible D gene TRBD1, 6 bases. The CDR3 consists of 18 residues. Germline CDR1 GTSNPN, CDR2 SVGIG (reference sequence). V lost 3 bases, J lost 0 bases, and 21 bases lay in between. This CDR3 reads CAWSWAMGQFFSGNTIYF. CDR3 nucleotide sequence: TGTGCCTGGAGCTGGGCGATGGGACAATTCTTCTCTGGAAACACCATATATTTT.

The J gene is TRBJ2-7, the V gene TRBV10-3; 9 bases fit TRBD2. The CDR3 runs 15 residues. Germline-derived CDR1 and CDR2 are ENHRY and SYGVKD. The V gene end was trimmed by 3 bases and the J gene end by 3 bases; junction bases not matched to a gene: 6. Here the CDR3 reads CAISEGRGGIYEQYF. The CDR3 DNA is TGTGCCATCAGTGAAGGGCGGGGGGGCATCTACGAGCAGTACTTC.

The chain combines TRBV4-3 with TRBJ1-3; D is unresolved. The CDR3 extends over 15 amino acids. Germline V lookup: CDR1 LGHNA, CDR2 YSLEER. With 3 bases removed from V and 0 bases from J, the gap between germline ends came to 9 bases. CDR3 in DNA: TGCGCCAGCAGCCAGCAGATTAACTCTGGAAACACCATATATTTT. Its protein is CASSQQINSGNTIYF.

CDR3 sequence (DNA): TGCGCCAGCAGTGAGTTAAGGGGAAGATACAATGAGCAGTTCTTC. Its translation is CASSELRGRYNEQFF. J is TRBJ2-1 and V is TRBV10-1, with D tentatively TRBD1 (5 bases). V lost 1 base and J 4 bases, leaving 11 bases between the germline ends. Germline V gives CDR1 WNHNN, CDR2 SYGVQD (reference sequence). The CDR3 is 15 residues long.

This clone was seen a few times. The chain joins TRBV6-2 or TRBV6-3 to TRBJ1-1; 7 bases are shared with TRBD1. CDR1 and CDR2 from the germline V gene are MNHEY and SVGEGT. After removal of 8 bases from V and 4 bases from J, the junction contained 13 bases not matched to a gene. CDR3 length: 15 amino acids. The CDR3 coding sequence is TGTGCCAGCCGCCCAGGGGGGCGAGGCGTCACTGAAGCTTTCTTT. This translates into CASRPGGRGVTEAFF.

CDR3 sequence (DNA): TGTGCCAGCAGTTTGGACAGGGGGCTTGGCTACACCTTC. Its protein product is CASSLDRGLGYTF. The rearrangement uses TRBV7-8 and TRBJ1-2; 11 bases are a match to TRBD1. The ends lost 6 bases at V and 7 bases at J; junction bases unmatched: 4. This CDR3 contains 13 residues. CDR1 is SGHVS and CDR2 is FQNEAQ in the germline V gene.

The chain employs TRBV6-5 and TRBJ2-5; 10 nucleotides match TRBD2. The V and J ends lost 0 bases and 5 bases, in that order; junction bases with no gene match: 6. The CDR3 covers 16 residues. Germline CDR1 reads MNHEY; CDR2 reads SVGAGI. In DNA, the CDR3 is TGTGCCAGCAGTTACTCCGGGGCTAGCGGGGGTGAGACCCAGTACTTC. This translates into CASSYSGASGGETQYF.

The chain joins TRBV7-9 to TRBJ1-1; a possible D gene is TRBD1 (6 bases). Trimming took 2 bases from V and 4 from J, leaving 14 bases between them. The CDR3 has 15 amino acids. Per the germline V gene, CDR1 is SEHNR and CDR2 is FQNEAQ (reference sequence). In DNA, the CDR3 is TGTGCCAGCAGCTTAAACCTACCAGGGGTCACTGAAGCTTTCTTT. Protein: CASSLNLPGVTEAFF.

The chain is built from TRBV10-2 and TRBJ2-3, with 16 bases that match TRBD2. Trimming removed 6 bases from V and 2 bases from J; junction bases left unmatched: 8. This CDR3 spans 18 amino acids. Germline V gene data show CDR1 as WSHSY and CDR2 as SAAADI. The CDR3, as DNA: TGCGCCAGCAGGAATACCGGGACTAGCGGGGGGGCCACAGATACGCAGTATTTT. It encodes CASRNTGTSGGATDTQYF.

CDR3 coding DNA: TGTGCCAGCAGCTTCGGGGCAGGGGATGATTCACCCCTCCACTTT. Translated: CASSFGAGDDSPLHF. The chain is built from TRBV5-6 and TRBJ1-6; a weak D match, TRBD1 (6 bases). Trimming removed 2 bases at V and 8 bases at J, with 14 bases between. Germline lookup yields CDR1 SGHDT and CDR2 YYEEEE. This CDR3 contains 15 residues. The full variable domain, its missing parts supplied by reference TRBV5-6 and TRBJ1-6, is DAGVTQSPTHLIKTRGQQVTLRCSPKSGHDTVSWYQQALGQGPQFIFQYYEEEERQRGNFPDRFSGHQFPNYSSELNVNALLLGDSALYLCASSFGAGDDSPLHFGNGTRLTVT.

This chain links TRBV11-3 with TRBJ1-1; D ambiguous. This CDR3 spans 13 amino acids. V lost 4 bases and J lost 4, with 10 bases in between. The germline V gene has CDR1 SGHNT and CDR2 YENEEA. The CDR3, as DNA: TGTGCCAGCAGCTACCGTTGGGGCACTGAAGCTTTCTTT. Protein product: CASSYRWGTEAFF.

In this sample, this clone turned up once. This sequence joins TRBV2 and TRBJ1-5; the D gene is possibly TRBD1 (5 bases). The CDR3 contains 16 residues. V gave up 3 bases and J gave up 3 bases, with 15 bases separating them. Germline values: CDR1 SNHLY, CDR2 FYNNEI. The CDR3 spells CASSDGGASNNQPQHF. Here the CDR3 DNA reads TGTGCCAGCAGTGATGGGGGAGCGAGTAACAATCAGCCCCAGCATTTT.